One and the same sample provided the 25 T cell receptor beta chains below, sequenced in a study of T cell changes during pregnancy in multiple sclerosis (dated by TCRdb to about 2019). The library was produced with the immunoSEQ multiplex PCR assay. This immuneACCESS table, as held by TCRdb, lists in-frame sequences with V and J called but not all clones. Of the missing ones, under half trace to an unresolved V gene in checked studies; the others have no known cause. Counted in this sample were some 110,000 clones; less than 95% of them appeared once. The top ten clones comprise 1.5% to 2% of the sample. The material sequenced was peripheral blood, taken before pregnancy. Receptor source: a female donor with multiple sclerosis, enrolled in a pregnancy study.

The rearrangement links TRBV6-1 to TRBJ1-3, with TRBD1 matching 7 bases. With 4 bases clipped from V and 0 bases from J, the junction kept 6 bases outside the gene matches. The CDR3 spans 16 residues. The germline gives CDR1 MNHNS, CDR2 SASEGT. CDR3 bases: TGTGCCAGCAGTGTCAATCCAGGGGGCTCTGGAAACACCATATATTTT. Residues: CASSVNPGGSGNTIYF.

This chain joins TRBV2 and TRBJ1-1; 7 bases match TRBD1. Germline loops: CDR1 SNHLY, CDR2 FYNNEI. The V and J ends lost 11 bases and 4 bases, in that order; junction bases with no gene match: 7. The CDR3 totals 12 residues. The CDR3 region has the DNA TGTGCCCACAGGGGTTCCGCCACTGAAGCTTTCTTT. Its protein product is CAHRGSATEAFF.

This chain joins TRBV5-1 and TRBJ2-1; 12 nucleotides line up with TRBD2. V lost 2 bases to trimming and J lost 6 bases; unmatched junction nucleotides: 3. This CDR3 has 15 residues. Germline loops: CDR1 SGHRS, CDR2 YFSETQ. Here the CDR3 DNA reads TGCGCCAGCAGCTTCGCTAGCGGGAGGGCCAATGAGCAGTTCTTC. Translated: CASSFASGRANEQFF.

This sequence joins TRBV7-9 and TRBJ1-1, with TRBD1 as a possible D gene (6 bases). Per germline, CDR1 SEHNR and CDR2 FQNEAQ (reference sequence). CDR3 length equals 13 residues. V lost 5 bases to trimming and J lost 2 bases, with 9 bases between them. The CDR3 protein is CASSPGTNTEAFF. DNA for the CDR3: TGTGCCAGCAGCCCTGGGACAAACACTGAAGCTTTCTTT.

V is TRBV6-5 and J is TRBJ1-6, with D possibly TRBD1 on 6 matching bases. This CDR3 is built from 16 residues. The ends were cut back, 1 base at V and 6 bases at J, with 13 bases in the middle. Germline CDR1 reads MNHEY; CDR2 reads SVGAGI. The CDR3 DNA is TGTGCCAGCAGTTACTTCCAACAGGGCCCTAATTCACCCCTCCACTTT. It specifies CASSYFQQGPNSPLHF.

V usage is TRBV19 and J usage is TRBJ1-1, with 9 bases aligning to TRBD1. CDR3 length: 20 residues. Unmatched junction bases numbered 26, after V lost 7 bases and J lost 5 bases. The germline CDR1 and CDR2 sequences are LNHDA and SQIVND (reference sequence). The chain's CDR3 is CASKYDRGNQTVKEKTEAFF. The CDR3 DNA sequence: TGTGCCAGTAAGTATGACAGGGGGAACCAAACGGTAAAGGAAAAGACTGAAGCTTTCTTT.

V and J are TRBV4-3 and TRBJ2-5; D call uncertain. This CDR3 is built from 13 residues. V lost 0 bases and J lost 5, with 7 bases in between. Germline-derived CDR1 and CDR2 are LGHNA and YSLEER. CDR3 bases: TGCGCCAGCAGCCAAGATAAAATGGAGACCCAGTACTTC. It is translated as CASSQDKMETQYF.

The chain couples TRBV6-5 to TRBJ1-1; D may be TRBD1 (6 bases). The CDR3 spans 12 residues. In germline, CDR1 is MNHEY, CDR2 SVGAGI. Trimming took off 5 bases at V and 8 bases at J, with 12 bases between the two ends. CDR3 in amino acids: CASSPQGREAFF. The CDR3 DNA sequence: TGTGCCAGCAGTCCACAGGGAAGAGAAGCTTTCTTT.

The rearrangement uses TRBV7-2 and TRBJ1-2; D gene unclear. This CDR3 is built from 12 residues. CDR1 and CDR2 from the germline V gene are SGHTA and FQGNSA. The V gene lost 2 bases and the J gene lost 2 bases, with 3 bases spanning the gap. The CDR3 nucleotides are TGTGCCAGCAGCTTATCAAACTATGGCTACACCTTC. Translation: CASSLSNYGYTF.

This clone is a singleton in its sample. The chain recombines TRBV4-2 with TRBJ2-5, with D maybe TRBD2 (5 bases). Germline V gene data show CDR1 as LGHNA and CDR2 as YNFKEQ. V was pared by 4 bases and J by 4 bases, with 7 bases between. The CDR3 consists of 12 residues. In DNA form, the CDR3 reads TGTGCCAGCAGCCCGGCGGGAGAGACCCAGTACTTC. Its protein is CASSPAGETQYF.

The V gene is TRBV5-1, the J gene TRBJ1-4; the D is unclear. This CDR3 comprises 15 residues. Per germline, CDR1 SGHRS and CDR2 YFSETQ. Trimming shortened V by 4 bases and J by 4 bases, and 14 bases separated the two germline ends. The CDR3 spells CASSPRRKNNEKLFF. The CDR3 DNA follows: TGCGCCAGCAGCCCCCGGAGGAAAAATAATGAAAAACTGTTTTTT.

This chain links TRBV6-5 with TRBJ2-7, with 7 bases that match TRBD2. CDR1 and CDR2 (germline): MNHEY, SVGAGI. J lost 1 base, V lost 2 bases, and 5 bases had no gene match. There are 15 residues in the CDR3. CDR3 residues: CASSYGAGVSYEQYF. The CDR3 DNA follows: TGTGCCAGCAGTTACGGGGCGGGAGTATCCTACGAGCAGTACTTC.

Comments on this clone: The junction does not match germline at one end; this may be a read error. V usage is TRBV18 and J usage is TRBJ2-7, with D unclear. The germline CDR1 and CDR2 sequences are KGHSH and LQKENI. The CDR3 runs 15 residues. The CDR3 spells CARSGAATETYEQYF. The CDR3 nucleotides read TGTGCCCGCTCAGGCGCGGCAACCGAGACCTACGAGCAGTACTTC. Together with reference TRBV18 and TRBJ2-7, the CDR3 gives the full variable domain: NAGVMQNPRHLVRRRGQEARLRCSPMKGHSHVYWYRQLPEEGLKFMVYLQKENIIDESGMPKERFSAEFPKEGPSILRIQQVVRGDSAAYFCARSGAATETYEQYFGPGTRLTVT.

V is TRBV28 and J is TRBJ1-1; unclear D gene. Trimming pared 2 bases from V and 4 bases from J, leaving 5 bases between. Germline loops: CDR1 MDHEN, CDR2 SYDVKM. The CDR3 covers 12 residues. The CDR3 spells CASSLQFTEAFF. The CDR3, as DNA: TGTGCCAGCAGTTTACAATTCACTGAAGCTTTCTTT.

V is TRBV19 and J is TRBJ1-1; TRBD1 might be the D (5 bases). V was clipped by 4 bases and J by 0 bases, with 9 bases between them. Germline V gene data show CDR1 as LNHDA and CDR2 as SQIVND (reference sequence). The CDR3 runs to 14 residues. The CDR3 spells CASSSGGLNTEAFF. CDR3 in DNA: TGTGCCAGTAGTAGCGGGGGGTTGAACACTGAAGCTTTCTTT.

CDR3 in amino acids: CASDGLAGRIVETQYF. In DNA form, the CDR3 reads TGTGCCAGCGATGGACTAGCGGGAAGAATCGTGGAGACCCAGTACTTC. This chain joins TRBV2 and TRBJ2-5, with 12 bases lining up with TRBD2. The ends lost 8 bases at V and 5 bases at J; junction bases unmatched: 12. CDR1 is SNHLY and CDR2 is FYNNEI in the germline V gene. This CDR3 spans 16 amino acids.

V is TRBV9 and J is TRBJ1-6; D gene ambiguous. The CDR3 is 14 amino acids. The V end lost 0 bases, the J end lost 9 bases, and 10 bases lay between the germline ends. Per germline, CDR1 SGDLS and CDR2 YYNGEE. The CDR3 DNA reads as TGTGCCAGCAGCGTAGGGGGAGATGGTTCACCCCTCCACTTT. Protein: CASSVGGDGSPLHF.

This chain connects TRBV2 to TRBJ2-1; 7 bases agree with TRBD2. Looked up from germline, CDR1 is SNHLY and CDR2 is FYNNEI. The CDR3 has 18 residues. V dropped 1 base and J dropped 0; count of bases not matched to a gene: 9. The CDR3 region is CASSEGGGWASSYNEQFF. The CDR3 region has the DNA TGTGCCAGCAGTGAAGGGGGGGGGTGGGCCAGCTCCTACAATGAGCAGTTCTTC.

The V gene is TRBV5-5, the J gene TRBJ1-2, with 10 bases aligning to TRBD1. The CDR3 extends over 14 amino acids. The germline CDR1 and CDR2 sequences are SGHKS and YYEKEE (reference sequence). The V segment lost 3 bases and the J segment 8 bases; nucleotides outside the gene matches: 7. CDR3: CASSSGTGVVGYTF. CDR3 coding DNA: TGTGCCAGCAGCTCGGGGACAGGGGTTGTAGGCTACACCTTC.

The V gene is TRBV7-3, the J gene TRBJ2-1; TRBD2 matches 10 bases. Germline-derived CDR1 and CDR2 are SGHTA and FQGTGA. This CDR3 has 14 amino acids. J lost 7 bases, V lost 5 bases, and 5 bases had no gene match. The CDR3 spells CASSRAGGPNEQFF. For the CDR3, the DNA is TGTGCCAGCAGCAGAGCGGGAGGGCCGAATGAGCAGTTCTTC. The full variable domain, in which reference TRBV7-3 and TRBJ2-1 provide the parts outside the CDR3, is GAGVSQTPSNKVTEKGKYVELRCDPISGHTALYWYRQSLGQGPEFLIYFQGTGAADDSGLPNDRFFAVRPEGSVSTLKIQRTERGDSAVYLCASSRAGGPNEQFFGPGTRLTVL.

The chain combines TRBV7-6 with TRBJ2-3; 14 nucleotides align to TRBD2. In germline, CDR1 is SGHVS, CDR2 FNYEAQ. Trimming removed 5 bases from V and 1 base from J; junction bases left unmatched: 2. The CDR3 extends over 16 amino acids. CDR3 DNA: TGTGCCAGCAGCAAGGGACTAGCGGGGGGCACAGATACGCAGTATTTT. This translates into CASSKGLAGGTDTQYF.

The chain is built from TRBV18 and TRBJ2-1; 7 nucleotides line up with TRBD1. Germline CDR1 KGHSH, CDR2 LQKENI. V lost 6 bases, J lost 12 bases, and 8 bases stayed unmatched. The CDR3 runs to 12 residues. CDR3 sequence: CASSQDRDRQFF. CDR3 DNA sequence: TGTGCCAGCTCCCAAGACAGGGACCGGCAGTTCTTC.

The chain joins TRBV29-1 to TRBJ2-2, with TRBD2 matching 8 bases. V gave up 4 bases and J gave up 6 bases; unmatched junction bases: 7. CDR3 size: 14 residues. Germline loops: CDR1 SQVTM, CDR2 ANQGSEA. The DNA for the CDR3 is TGCAGCGTTGGACGGGGGGGGTTGGCCGGGGAGCTGTTTTTT. It codes for CSVGRGGLAGELFF.

The rearrangement links TRBV19 to TRBJ1-4; possible D gene TRBD1, 5 bases. Trimming stripped 10 bases from V and 5 bases from J, with 20 bases between. The CDR3 contains 15 residues. CDR1 and CDR2 from the germline V gene are LNHDA and SQIVND (reference sequence). CDR3 region: CATGRDSSGNEKLFF. In nucleotides, the CDR3 is TGTGCCACCGGTAGGGACTCCTCGGGGAATGAAAAACTGTTTTTT.

The chain couples TRBV6-5 to TRBJ1-1; a weak D match, TRBD1 (5 bases). The germline CDR1 and CDR2 sequences are MNHEY and SVGAGI. V was shortened by 7 bases and J by 7 bases, with 13 bases between the two germline ends. This CDR3 region has 12 residues. This CDR3 is CASTGGGNEAFF. As DNA, the CDR3 is TGTGCCAGCACGGGTGGGGGGAATGAAGCTTTCTTT.